Shown below are 14 T cell receptor beta chains from a single sample sequenced in a study of T-cell memory formation after mild COVID-19 (dated by TCRdb to the early 2020s). The method was 5' RACE. Sequencing used an Illumina NovaSeq 6000. TCRdb cleaned the public reads at Q25 with fastp, built clones with MiXCR and kept in-frame beta chains. Here each entry gathers all rows of one CDR3 protein and keeps the most common genes and DNA. For this sample the table gives approximately 150,000 distinct CDR3 sequences, of which about a fifth were detected only once. 2% to 2.5% of the sample belongs to the ten largest clones. The sequenced sample was PBMCs or a T cell subset sorted from them (not recorded which). These receptors were obtained from an adult woman who had mild COVID-19 (a few samples of this study predate the infection). The sample titles of this study are shuffled in the database, so cell type and time point are left out; the donor was told from shared clones.

For the CDR3, the DNA is TGCAGTGCTAGAGATAACAATCAGCCCCAGCATTTT. Translated: CSARDNNQPQHF. The chain joins TRBV20-1 to TRBJ1-5; no firm D call. Germline V gives CDR1 DFQATT, CDR2 SNEGSKA (reference sequence). The CDR3 has 12 residues. V lost 0 bases and J 3 bases, leaving 3 bases between the germline ends.

This clonotype occurred a few times. The V call is TRBV7-7, the J call TRBJ2-5, with TRBD1 identical over 7 bases. Trimming removed 2 bases from V and 5 bases from J; junction bases left unmatched: 5. This CDR3 is built from 14 residues. Germline V gene sequence: CDR1 SSHAT, CDR2 FNYEAQ (reference sequence). The CDR3 is CASSLTGEGETQYF. The DNA for the CDR3 is TGTGCCAGCAGCTTAACAGGGGAAGGGGAGACCCAGTACTTC.

This chain uses TRBV6-2 or TRBV6-3 with TRBJ2-3; maybe TRBD2 (6 bases). CDR1 MNHEY and CDR2 SVGEGT come from the germline V gene. V was cut by 6 bases and J by 0 bases, with 19 bases left in between. The CDR3 is 17 residues long. CDR3 protein: CASSGARGGTSTDTQYF. CDR3 nucleotide sequence: TGTGCCAGCAGCGGAGCCCGAGGCGGGACTAGCACAGATACGCAGTATTTT.

The CDR3 DNA sequence: TGTGCCAGCAGCTTAGGGTCCGGTTCACCCCTCCACTTT. Its translation: CASSLGSGSPLHF. The rearrangement joins TRBV7-9 to TRBJ1-6, with no clear D. Germline CDR1 is SEHNR and CDR2 is FQNEAQ (reference sequence). The CDR3 is 13 amino acids. Deletions cut 1 base from V and 9 bases from J, with 7 bases between.

The V and J genes are TRBV20-1 and TRBJ1-1; D is unclear. V lost 4 bases, J lost 8 bases, and 8 bases lay in between. The CDR3 loop spans 10 amino acids. Looked up from germline, CDR1 is DFQATT and CDR2 is SNEGSKA (reference sequence). The CDR3 sequence: CSATRPEAFF. CDR3 nucleotides: TGCAGTGCTACCCGGCCGGAAGCTTTCTTT.

The J gene is TRBJ2-7, the V gene TRBV4-3; 11 nucleotides agree with TRBD1. This CDR3 contains 16 residues. CDR1 and CDR2 (germline): LGHNA, YSLEER. The V and J ends lost 3 bases and 2 bases, in that order; junction bases with no gene match: 6. This chain's CDR3 is CASSHQPGQGAYEQYF. CDR3 sequence (DNA): TGCGCCAGCAGCCATCAACCGGGACAGGGGGCCTACGAGCAGTACTTC.

The chain couples TRBV9 to TRBJ1-6; 7 positions agree with TRBD1. Germline-derived CDR1 and CDR2 are SGDLS and YYNGEE. V lost 4 bases to trimming and J lost 5 bases; unmatched junction nucleotides: 6. The CDR3 extends over 15 amino acids. The CDR3 sequence: CASSPRTGDNSPLHF. The CDR3 bases are TGTGCCAGCAGCCCCCGGACAGGCGATAATTCACCCCTCCACTTT.

The V and J genes are TRBV6-5 and TRBJ1-1; D is perhaps TRBD1 (6 bases). The V and J ends lost 2 bases and 7 bases respectively, with 17 bases between them. Germline V lookup: CDR1 MNHEY, CDR2 SVGAGI. The CDR3 has 15 residues. The DNA for the CDR3 is TGTGCCAGCAGTTACCCCCGGGGGGCGGCAAATGAAGCTTTCTTT. This sequence encodes CASSYPRGAANEAFF.

The gene calls are TRBV12-3 or TRBV12-4 and TRBJ2-1; D is perhaps TRBD1 (6 bases). Trimming removed 2 bases at V and 4 bases at J, with 12 bases between. The CDR3 consists of 15 residues. This CDR3 is CASSLSGHPYNEQFF. The CDR3 region has the DNA TGTGCCAGCAGTTTATCGGGACACCCATACAATGAGCAGTTCTTC.

The chain links TRBV5-4 to TRBJ2-7, with D perhaps matching TRBD1 or TRBD2 (5 bases each). The germline gives CDR1 SGHNT, CDR2 YYREEE (reference sequence). Trimming left V 6 bases short and J 5 bases short, with 12 bases between. The CDR3 totals 12 residues. The CDR3: CASNWGSNEQYF. The CDR3 DNA reads as TGTGCCAGCAACTGGGGGAGCAACGAGCAGTACTTC.

This clonotype was recorded at least ten times. The J gene is TRBJ2-5, the V gene TRBV25-1, with 7 bases aligning to TRBD1. The length of the CDR3 is 17 residues. After removal of 4 bases from V and 5 bases from J, the junction contained 16 bases not matched to a gene. Germline CDR1 and CDR2: MGHDK and SYGVNS. In nucleotides, the CDR3 is TGTGCCAGCAGTGGGTCATGGGGCCACAGGGGAACGGAGACCCAGTACTTC. It codes for CASSGSWGHRGTETQYF.

This clonotype was observed a handful of times. The gene calls are TRBV5-6 and TRBJ1-2; possible D gene TRBD1, 5 bases. This CDR3 is built from 16 residues. V lost 3 bases to trimming and J lost 1 base, with 16 bases between them. Germline CDR1 and CDR2: SGHDT and YYEEEE. The CDR3 DNA follows: TGTGCCAGCAGCTCGGTGGGGGACGAGGGTAACTATGGCTACACCTTC. The encoded protein is CASSSVGDEGNYGYTF.

This clonotype was picked up a small number of times. J is TRBJ1-2 and V is TRBV12-3 or TRBV12-4; D not certain. Trimming shortened V by 6 bases and J by 1 base, and 15 bases separated the two germline ends. This CDR3 is built from 15 residues. CDR3: CASSPRPSHNYGYTF. CDR3 nucleotides: TGTGCCAGCAGCCCCCGGCCCTCCCATAACTATGGCTACACCTTC.

The chain uses TRBV3-1 and TRBJ1-1, with D perhaps TRBD1 (5 bases). The V gene's germline CDR1 is LGHDT and CDR2 YNNKEL (reference sequence). Trimming stripped 1 base from V and 2 bases from J, with 8 bases between. CDR3 length equals 14 residues. The CDR3 DNA reads TGTGCCAGCAGCCAAGTCAGGGCTAACACTGAAGCTTTCTTT. Its protein is CASSQVRANTEAFF.